This T cell receptor beta chain was identified in a study of cytomegalovirus exposure and HLA in healthy donors. Study-level background: Unique TCR beta sequences numbering over 100 million came from 190 million or so T cells in an earlier analysis. Findings of the study overall: Reportedly, fewer N-insertions than the approximately 700-donor mean appeared in an Asian-associated ancestry cluster in a later analysis.

With V trimmed by 6 bases and J by 3 bases, 6 bases remained unmatched. Germline V CDR1 and CDR2: SGHDT, YYEEEE. This CDR3 spans 15 amino acids. The PCR made use of 60 Vbeta and 13 Jbeta primers. The protocol was immunoSEQ multiplex PCR, while the TCRdb copy is restricted to in-frame clones and leaves out a portion. In the table there are 130,000 to 150,000 clones, roughly 80% of which are singletons. This clone was observed a single time. Its antigen is still unknown. The receptor was derived from a woman between 40 and 55 years old in good health and CMV-seropositive. The sample consisted of PBMCs. V usage is TRBV5-6 and J usage is TRBJ1-3; TRBD1 agrees at 10 bases. The chain's CDR3 is CASTRQGANGNTIYF. In DNA form, the CDR3 reads TGTGCCAGCACCAGACAGGGGGCGAATGGAAACACCATATATTTT.